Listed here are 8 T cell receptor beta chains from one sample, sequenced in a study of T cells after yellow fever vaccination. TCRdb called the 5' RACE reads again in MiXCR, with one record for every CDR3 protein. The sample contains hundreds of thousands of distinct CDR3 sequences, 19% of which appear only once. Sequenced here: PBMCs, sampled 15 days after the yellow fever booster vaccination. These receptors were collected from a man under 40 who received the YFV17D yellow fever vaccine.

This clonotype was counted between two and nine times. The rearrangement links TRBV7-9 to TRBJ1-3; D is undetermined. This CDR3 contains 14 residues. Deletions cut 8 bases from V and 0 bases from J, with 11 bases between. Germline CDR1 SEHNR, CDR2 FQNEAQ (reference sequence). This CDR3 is CASLRASSGNTIYF. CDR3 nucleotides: TGTGCCAGCCTCCGGGCGAGCTCTGGAAACACCATATATTTT.

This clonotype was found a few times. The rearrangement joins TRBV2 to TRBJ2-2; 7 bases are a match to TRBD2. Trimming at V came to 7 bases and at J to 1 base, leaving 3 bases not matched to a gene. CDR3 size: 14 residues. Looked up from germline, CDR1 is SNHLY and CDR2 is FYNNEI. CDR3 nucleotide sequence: TGTGCCAGCATGAGCGGGGTGAACACCGGGGAGCTGTTTTTT. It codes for CASMSGVNTGELFF.

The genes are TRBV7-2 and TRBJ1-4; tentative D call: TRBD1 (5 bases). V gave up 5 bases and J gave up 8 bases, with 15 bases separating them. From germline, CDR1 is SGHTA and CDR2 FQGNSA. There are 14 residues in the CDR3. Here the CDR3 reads CASSQRAGREKLFF. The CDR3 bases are TGTGCCAGCAGCCAGAGGGCAGGGAGGGAAAAACTGTTTTTT.

The CDR3, as DNA: TGTGCCAGCAGTCGGACTAGCGAGAACTACAATGAGCAGTTCTTC. This codes for CASSRTSENYNEQFF. This chain connects TRBV27 to TRBJ2-1; 9 bases line up with TRBD2. CDR1 MNHEY and CDR2 SMNVEV come from the germline V gene (reference sequence). J gave up 3 bases and V 5 bases, and 5 bases lay outside the gene matches. This CDR3 has 15 amino acids.

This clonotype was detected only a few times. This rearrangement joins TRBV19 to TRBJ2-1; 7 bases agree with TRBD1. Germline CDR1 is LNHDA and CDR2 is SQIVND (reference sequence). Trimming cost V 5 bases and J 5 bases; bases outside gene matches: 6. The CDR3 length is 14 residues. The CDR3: CASSPLDRDNEQFF. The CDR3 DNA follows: TGTGCCAGTAGTCCTCTCGACAGGGACAATGAGCAGTTCTTC.

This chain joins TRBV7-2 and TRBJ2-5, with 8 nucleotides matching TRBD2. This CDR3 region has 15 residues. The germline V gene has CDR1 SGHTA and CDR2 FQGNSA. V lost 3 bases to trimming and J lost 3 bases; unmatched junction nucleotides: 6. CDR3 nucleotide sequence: TGTGCCAGCAGCTTCCTACTAGCGGCGGAAGAGACCCAGTACTTC. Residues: CASSFLLAAEETQYF.

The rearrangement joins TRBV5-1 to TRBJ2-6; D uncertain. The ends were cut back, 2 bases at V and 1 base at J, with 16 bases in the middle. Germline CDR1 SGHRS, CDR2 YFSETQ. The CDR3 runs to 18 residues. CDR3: CASSLENSHRSGANVLTF. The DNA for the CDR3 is TGCGCCAGCAGCTTAGAGAACAGCCATCGTTCTGGGGCCAACGTCCTGACTTTC.

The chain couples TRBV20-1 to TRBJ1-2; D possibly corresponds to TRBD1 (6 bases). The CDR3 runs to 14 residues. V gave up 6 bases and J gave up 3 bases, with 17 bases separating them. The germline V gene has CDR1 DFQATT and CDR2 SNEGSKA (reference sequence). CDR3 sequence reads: CSASGQTGYYGYTF. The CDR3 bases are TGCAGTGCATCGGGACAAACTGGGTACTATGGCTACACCTTC.